The entry that follows covers one T cell receptor beta chain sequence. Its antigen is not identified. MiXCR was run by TCRdb on the 5' RACE reads, yielding one entry per CDR3 protein. This sample carries roughly 250,000 distinct CDR3 sequences, 16% of them seen once, and the ten largest clones take 22%. The sample originates from a study of T-cell memory formation after mild COVID-19. This CDR3 comprises 14 residues. Germline loops: CDR1 MNHNY, CDR2 SVGAGI (reference sequence). The V end lost 7 bases, the J end lost 5 bases, and 18 bases lay between the germline ends. Overall study results and limits: That cross-reactive memory joined was suggested by some responding clones appearing in pre-infection memory. Among clones contracting day 15 to 85, CD4/CD8 was balanced, whereas later expanders leaned CD4+. Second-wave clones that peaked on day 37 lacked confirmed SARS-CoV-2 specificity.

The specimen was PBMCs or a T cell subset sorted from them (not recorded which). The clonotype comes from a man younger than 35 who had mild COVID-19 (a few samples of this study predate the infection). Cell type and time point are not known. This chain uses TRBV6-6 with TRBJ2-7; D possibly corresponds to TRBD2 (7 bases). The CDR3 region has the DNA TGTGCCAGCAATAAGGGGGGGCCATCGGACGAGCAGTACTTC. Protein product: CASNKGGPSDEQYF.